A single TCR beta chain is shown here with its context. Its specificity is unknown. The J segment lost 1 base and the V segment lost 6 bases, leaving 5 bases of the junction unmatched. Per germline, CDR1 ENHRY and CDR2 SYGVKD. This CDR3 comprises 16 residues. This entry comes from a study of cytomegalovirus exposure and HLA in healthy donors. In the study overall: A later analysis reported the approximately 120 validation repertoires used the same platform as the 666 first-cohort repertoires. Study-wide findings and caveats: A classifier reportedly called cytomegalovirus status with high sensitivity and specificity. Rarity characterized most TCR sequences, yet some public TCRs appeared in many donors. A list of more than 150 TCR beta chains associated with cytomegalovirus was given.

The method was immunoSEQ multiplex PCR; TCRdb's version includes in-frame clones alone and lacks a portion of them. The table has tens of thousands of clones, around 95% seen once. J is TRBJ1-6 and V is TRBV10-3; 8 bases agree with TRBD1. Sequenced sample: PBMCs. This clonotype was obtained from a woman aged 18-29 years in good health and CMV-seronegative. The CDR3 DNA reads TGTGCCATCAGGGAGAACAGGGGGTCCTATAATTCACCCCTCCACTTT. Amino acids: CAIRENRGSYNSPLHF.